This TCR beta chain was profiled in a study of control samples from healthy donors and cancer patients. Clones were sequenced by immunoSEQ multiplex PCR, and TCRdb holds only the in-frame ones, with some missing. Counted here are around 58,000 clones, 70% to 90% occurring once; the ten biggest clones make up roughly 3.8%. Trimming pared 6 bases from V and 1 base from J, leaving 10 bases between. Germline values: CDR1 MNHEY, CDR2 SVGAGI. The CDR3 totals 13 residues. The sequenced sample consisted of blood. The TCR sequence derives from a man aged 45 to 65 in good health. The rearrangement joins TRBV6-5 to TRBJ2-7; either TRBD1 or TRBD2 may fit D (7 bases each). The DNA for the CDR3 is TGTGCCAGCAGGCAGGGGGGGTCCTACGAGCAGTACTTC. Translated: CASRQGGSYEQYF.